This passage covers 5 T cell receptor beta chains from one sample sequenced in a study of patients and donors after allogeneic stem cell transplantation. TCRdb analysed the RT-PCR reads with MiXCR anew, one entry per CDR3 protein. The repertoire includes over 350,000 distinct CDR3 sequences, around 15% of them detected once, and just over 7% sits in the top ten. The sample comprised blood, either unsorted or a sorted T cell fraction (not recorded which). The source is a human donor who was either an allogeneic HSCT recipient or a stem cell or donor lymphocyte infusion donor (not recorded which). It is not recorded whose cells these are; they may come from a transplant donor.

This clonotype was picked up many times. The V gene is TRBV24-1, the J gene TRBJ2-1; 7 positions agree with TRBD2. Germline V gives CDR1 KGHDR, CDR2 SFDVKD. V was clipped by 0 bases and J by 3 bases; unmatched bases: 4. The length of the CDR3 is 16 residues. CDR3 region: CATSDLSSGNYNEQFF. The CDR3, as DNA: TGTGCCACCAGTGATTTGTCTAGCGGCAACTACAATGAGCAGTTCTTC.

The chain combines TRBV12-3 or TRBV12-4 with TRBJ2-5, with D possibly TRBD2 on 6 matching bases. The V and J ends lost 5 bases and 2 bases respectively, with 15 bases between them. The length of the CDR3 is 15 residues. DNA for the CDR3: TGTGCCAGCAGTGGCCTGGGGCGGGGTCAAGAGACCCAGTACTTC. This codes for CASSGLGRGQETQYF.

The rearrangement uses TRBV15 and TRBJ2-1; 10 nucleotides agree with TRBD1. J lost 8 bases, V lost 0 bases, and 16 bases had no gene match. Germline V gives CDR1 LNHNV, CDR2 YYDKDF (reference sequence). The CDR3 sequence is 19 residues long. CDR3 DNA: TGTGCCACCAGCAGAGAAGAGGTCCTGACAGGGGGCCAGCACGATGAGCAGTTCTTC. Translating it yields CATSREEVLTGGQHDEQFF.

The genes are TRBV7-9 and TRBJ1-2; D gene unclear. This CDR3 is 15 amino acids long. The V end was cut by 1 base, the J end by 6 bases, with 15 bases between. Looked up from germline, CDR1 is SEHNR and CDR2 is FQNEAQ (reference sequence). As DNA, the CDR3 is TGTGCCAGCAGCTTAGTTGGGGAGACACCGAATGGCTACACCTTC. Translation: CASSLVGETPNGYTF.

This clonotype was seen a few times. This chain links TRBV9 with TRBJ2-2, with 14 bases fitting TRBD2. The CDR3 consists of 18 residues. Germline CDR1 and CDR2: SGDLS and YYNGEE. V lost 4 bases, J lost 0 bases, and 5 bases stayed unmatched. The DNA of the CDR3 is TGTGCCAGCAGCCCCCCGGGACTAGCGGGGGCGAACACCGGGGAGCTGTTTTTT. Translated, it gives CASSPPGLAGANTGELFF.